The entry that follows covers one T cell receptor (beta chain) sequence. The antigen remains undetermined. In germline, CDR1 is KGHSH, CDR2 LQKENI. The CDR3 is 14 residues long. Trimming removed 3 bases from V and 9 bases from J, with 15 bases in between. TCRdb redid the calling of the 5' RACE reads with MiXCR, one entry per CDR3 protein. The repertoire holds 2,100 or so distinct CDR3 sequences, with around a sixth as singletons. The sample originates from a study of spatial heterogeneity in lung cancer. The overall study: Within raw reads, each unique TCR and UMI combination appeared on average more than ten times. Study results and limitations: It was found that expanded intratumoral alpha and beta TCR counts tracked tumor mutation counts.

Documented time point: sample taken at primary tumor resection. Unsorted whole RNA samples from tumor, nontumor lung or frozen PBMC were sequenced. The clonotype comes from a male donor with early-stage non-small cell lung cancer. Here the sequenced sample was lung tumor tissue, taken at surgery. This chain links TRBV18 with TRBJ2-4; TRBD1 is a possible D gene (6 bases). The CDR3 loop is CASSPAGQNSIQYF. DNA for the CDR3: TGTGCCAGCTCACCGGCAGGACAGAATAGCATTCAGTACTTC. The entire variable domain, with the rest obtained from reference TRBV18 and TRBJ2-4, is as follows: NAGVMQNPRHLVRRRGQEARLRCSPMKGHSHVYWYRQLPEEGLKFMVYLQKENIIDESGMPKERFSAEFPKEGPSILRIQQVVRGDSAAYFCASSPAGQNSIQYFGAGTRLSVL.